This is a list of T cell receptor beta chains from one sample in a study of CD8+ T cells in alopecia areata. TCRdb keeps only in-frame clones here, not all; method: immunoSEQ multiplex PCR. The data hold roughly 200,000 clones, with about three fifths observed a single time. Sequenced material: CD4+ T cells sorted from blood, taken at week 4, from a patient treated with tofacitinib. These receptors came from a human donor with alopecia areata. The CDR3 runs from the conserved cysteine through the conserved F or W.

CASSEFGNTGELFF,TRBV25-1,TRBJ2-2
CASSLGGTGNPEAFF,TRBV7-2,TRBJ1-1
CASSPPRPESGYTF,TRBV28,TRBJ1-2
CASSSLMNTEAFF,TRBV7-2,TRBJ1-1
CASSRTGRINEQYF,TRBV4-1,TRBJ2-7
CASSLLGPSYEQYF,TRBV7-7,TRBJ2-7
CASSLPGRSGEETQYF,TRBV5-4,TRBJ2-5
CASRQLNTEAFF,TRBV25-1,TRBJ1-1
CSVEGTRFSGANVLTF,TRBV29-1,TRBJ2-6
CSVEEPNTEAFF,TRBV29-1,TRBJ1-1
CATPQDGSYEQYF,TRBV27,TRBJ2-7
CSTRQEHMGEQYF,TRBV29-1,TRBJ2-7
CASSVGRTGGFNTGELFF,TRBV9,TRBJ2-2
CASSPRQFQGSSQETQYF,TRBV7-9,TRBJ2-5
CASSLRRYGETQYF,TRBV11-2,TRBJ2-5
CASSFGDGRVPEAFF,TRBV27,TRBJ1-1
CAWGDPEGGPQHF,TRBV30,TRBJ1-5
CAWRGRISGNTIYF,TRBV30,TRBJ1-3
CASSLAAGEAQYF,TRBV5-4,TRBJ2-5
CASSPKVSGYNEQFF,TRBV18,TRBJ2-1
CASSFNNSPLHF,TRBV11-2,TRBJ1-6
CAYCPSRTGSGETQYF,TRBV30,TRBJ2-5
CASSQPGQGANYGYTF,TRBV5-4,TRBJ1-2
CASSHGGQETQYF,TRBV27,TRBJ2-5
CASSLTSGGAYEQYF,TRBV2,TRBJ2-7
CASRNTRDKAICGSYEQYF,TRBV11-3,TRBJ2-7